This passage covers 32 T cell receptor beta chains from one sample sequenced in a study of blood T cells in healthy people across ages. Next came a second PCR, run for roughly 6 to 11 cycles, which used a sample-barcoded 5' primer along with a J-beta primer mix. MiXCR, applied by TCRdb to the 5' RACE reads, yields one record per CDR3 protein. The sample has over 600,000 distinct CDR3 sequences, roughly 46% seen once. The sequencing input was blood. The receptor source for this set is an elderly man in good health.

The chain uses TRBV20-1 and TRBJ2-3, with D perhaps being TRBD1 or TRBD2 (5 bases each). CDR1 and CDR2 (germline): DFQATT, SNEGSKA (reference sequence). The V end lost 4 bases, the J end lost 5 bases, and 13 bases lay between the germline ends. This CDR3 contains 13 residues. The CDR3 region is CSATGALGDTQYF. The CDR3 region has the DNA TGCAGTGCTACCGGGGCCCTTGGAGATACGCAGTATTTT.

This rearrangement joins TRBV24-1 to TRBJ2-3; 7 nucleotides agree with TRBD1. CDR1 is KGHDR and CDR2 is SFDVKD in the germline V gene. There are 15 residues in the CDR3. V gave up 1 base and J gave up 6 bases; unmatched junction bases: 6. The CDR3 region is CATSDFARGLDTQYF. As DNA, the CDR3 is TGTGCCACCAGTGATTTCGCCAGGGGGTTGGATACGCAGTATTTT.

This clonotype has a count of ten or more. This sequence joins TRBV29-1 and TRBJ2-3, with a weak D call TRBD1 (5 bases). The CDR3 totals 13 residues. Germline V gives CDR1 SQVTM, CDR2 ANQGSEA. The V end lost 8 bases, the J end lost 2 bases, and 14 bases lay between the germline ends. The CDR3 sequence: CSLGHPLTDTQYF. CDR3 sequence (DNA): TGCAGCCTTGGACACCCCCTCACAGATACGCAGTATTTT.

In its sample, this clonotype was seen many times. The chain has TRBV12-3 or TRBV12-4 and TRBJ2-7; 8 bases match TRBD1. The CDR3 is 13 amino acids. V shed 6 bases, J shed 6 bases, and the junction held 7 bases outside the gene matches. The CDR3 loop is CASSRYTGGEQYF. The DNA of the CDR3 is TGTGCCAGCAGCCGGTACACAGGGGGCGAGCAGTACTTC.

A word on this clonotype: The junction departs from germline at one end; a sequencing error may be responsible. The CDR3, as DNA: TGTGCCGGCAGTTACCCGGGACAGGGGGCAGGGGAGACCCAGTACTTC. This gives the protein CAGSYPGQGAGETQYF. V is TRBV6-6 and J is TRBJ2-5; TRBD1 agrees at 12 bases. This CDR3 spans 16 amino acids. CDR1 is MNHNY, CDR2 SVGAGI, per germline (reference sequence).

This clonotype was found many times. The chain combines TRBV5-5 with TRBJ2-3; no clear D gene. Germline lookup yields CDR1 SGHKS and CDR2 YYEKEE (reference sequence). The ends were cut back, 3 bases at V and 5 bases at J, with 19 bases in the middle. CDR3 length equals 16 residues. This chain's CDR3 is CASSSRPEGAVDTQYF. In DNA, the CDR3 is TGTGCCAGCAGCTCTCGCCCCGAAGGCGCGGTAGATACGCAGTATTTT.

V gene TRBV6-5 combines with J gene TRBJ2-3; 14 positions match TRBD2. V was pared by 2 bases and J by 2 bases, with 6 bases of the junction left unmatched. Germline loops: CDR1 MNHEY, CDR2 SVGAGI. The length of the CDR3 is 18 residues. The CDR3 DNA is TGTGCCAGCAGTTACGGGACTAGCGGGAGCCAGATCACAGATACGCAGTATTTT. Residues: CASSYGTSGSQITDTQYF.

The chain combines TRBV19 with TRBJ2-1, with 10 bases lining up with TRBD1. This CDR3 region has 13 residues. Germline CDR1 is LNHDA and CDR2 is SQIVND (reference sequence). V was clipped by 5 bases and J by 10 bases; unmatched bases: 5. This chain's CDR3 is CASSPGTGVEQFF. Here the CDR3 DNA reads TGTGCCAGTAGTCCGGGGACAGGGGTCGAGCAGTTCTTC.

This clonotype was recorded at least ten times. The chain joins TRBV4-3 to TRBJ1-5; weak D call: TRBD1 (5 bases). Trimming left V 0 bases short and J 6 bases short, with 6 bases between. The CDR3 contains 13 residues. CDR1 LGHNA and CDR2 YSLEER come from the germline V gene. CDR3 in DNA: TGCGCCAGCAGCCAAGATCAGGGTCAGCCCCAGCATTTT. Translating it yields CASSQDQGQPQHF.

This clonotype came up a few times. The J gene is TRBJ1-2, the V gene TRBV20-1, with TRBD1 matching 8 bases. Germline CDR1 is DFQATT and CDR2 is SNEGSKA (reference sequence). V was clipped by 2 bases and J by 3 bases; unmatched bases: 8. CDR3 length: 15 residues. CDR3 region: CSARKPQGDYYGYTF. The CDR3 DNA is TGCAGTGCTAGAAAACCACAGGGGGATTACTATGGCTACACCTTC.

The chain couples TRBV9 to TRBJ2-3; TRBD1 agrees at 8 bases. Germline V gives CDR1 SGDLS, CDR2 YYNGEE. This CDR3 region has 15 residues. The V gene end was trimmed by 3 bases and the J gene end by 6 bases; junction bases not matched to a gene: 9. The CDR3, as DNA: TGTGCCAGCAGCGCGCGACAGGGGCGAGGGGATACGCAGTATTTT. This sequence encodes CASSARQGRGDTQYF.

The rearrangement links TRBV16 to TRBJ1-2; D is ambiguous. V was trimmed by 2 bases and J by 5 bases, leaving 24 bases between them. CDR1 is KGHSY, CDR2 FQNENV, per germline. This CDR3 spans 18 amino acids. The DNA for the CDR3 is TGTGCCAGCAGCCAAGCCGGAGGTGCAGCAAGTTTAGCTTATGGCTACACCTTC. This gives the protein CASSQAGGAASLAYGYTF.

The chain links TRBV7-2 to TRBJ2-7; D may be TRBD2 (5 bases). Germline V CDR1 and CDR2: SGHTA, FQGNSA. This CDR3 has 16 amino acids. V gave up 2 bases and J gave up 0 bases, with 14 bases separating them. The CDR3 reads CASSLYGGSSSYEQYF. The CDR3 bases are TGTGCCAGCAGCTTATACGGAGGAAGTAGCTCCTACGAGCAGTACTTC.

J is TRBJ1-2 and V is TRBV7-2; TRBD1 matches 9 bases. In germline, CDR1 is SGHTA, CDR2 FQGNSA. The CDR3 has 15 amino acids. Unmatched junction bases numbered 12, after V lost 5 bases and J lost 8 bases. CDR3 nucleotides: TGTGCCAGCAGCGCCCAGGGACAGGGAATGGAAGGCTACACCTTC. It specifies CASSAQGQGMEGYTF. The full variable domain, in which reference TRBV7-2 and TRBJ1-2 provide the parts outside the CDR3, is GAGVSQSPSNKVTEKGKDVELRCDPISGHTALYWYRQSLGQGLEFLIYFQGNSAPDKSGLPSDRFSAERTGGSVSTLTIQRTQQEDSAVYLCASSAQGQGMEGYTFGSGTRLTVV.

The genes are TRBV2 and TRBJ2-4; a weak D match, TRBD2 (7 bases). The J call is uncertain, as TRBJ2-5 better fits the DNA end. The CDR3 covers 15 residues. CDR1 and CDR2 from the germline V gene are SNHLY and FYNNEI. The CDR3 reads CASKRRGPLQETQYF. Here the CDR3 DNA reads TGTGCCAGCAAGAGGCGGGGGCCTCTCCAAGAGACCCAGTACTTC.

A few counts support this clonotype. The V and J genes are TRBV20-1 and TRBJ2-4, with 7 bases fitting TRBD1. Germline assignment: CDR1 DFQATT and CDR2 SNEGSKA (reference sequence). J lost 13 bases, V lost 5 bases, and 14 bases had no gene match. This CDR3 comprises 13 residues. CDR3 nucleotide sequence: TGCAGTGCTCGGCGTACAGGGGTTTATGGGCAGTACTTC. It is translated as CSARRTGVYGQYF.

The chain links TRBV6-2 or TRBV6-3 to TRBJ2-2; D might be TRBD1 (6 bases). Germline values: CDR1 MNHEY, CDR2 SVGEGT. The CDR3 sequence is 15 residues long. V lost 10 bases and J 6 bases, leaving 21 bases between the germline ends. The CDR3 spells CATQLSRGMAGELFF. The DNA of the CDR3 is TGTGCCACCCAGCTATCCAGGGGTATGGCCGGGGAGCTGTTTTTT.

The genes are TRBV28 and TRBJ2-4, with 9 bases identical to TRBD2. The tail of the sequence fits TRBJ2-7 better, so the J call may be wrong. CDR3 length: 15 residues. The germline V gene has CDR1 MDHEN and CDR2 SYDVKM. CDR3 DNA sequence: TGTGCCAGCCCACCCGCCGGGACTAGCATCCACGAGCAGTACTTC. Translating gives CASPPAGTSIHEQYF.

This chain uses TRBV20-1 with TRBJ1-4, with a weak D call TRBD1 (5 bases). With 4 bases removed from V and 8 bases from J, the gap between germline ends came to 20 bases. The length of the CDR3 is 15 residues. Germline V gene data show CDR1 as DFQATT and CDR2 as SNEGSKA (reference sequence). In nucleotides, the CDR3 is TGCAGTGCTACCGTGGGAGCTGGGGGAGTGGAAAAACTGTTTTTT. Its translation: CSATVGAGGVEKLFF.

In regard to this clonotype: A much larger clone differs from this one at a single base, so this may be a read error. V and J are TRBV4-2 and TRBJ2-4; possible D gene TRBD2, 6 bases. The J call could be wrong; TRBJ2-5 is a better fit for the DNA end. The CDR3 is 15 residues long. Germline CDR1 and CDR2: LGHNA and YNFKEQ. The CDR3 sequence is CASSQDGTLGETQYF. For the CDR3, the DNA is TGTGCCAGCAGCCAAGACGGGACTTTAGGGGAGACCCAGTACTTC.

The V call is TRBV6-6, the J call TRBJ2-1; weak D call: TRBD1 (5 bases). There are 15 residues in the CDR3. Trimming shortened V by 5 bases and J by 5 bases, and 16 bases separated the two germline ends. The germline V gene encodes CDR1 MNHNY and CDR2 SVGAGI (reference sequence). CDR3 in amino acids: CASSPVGLGHNEQFF. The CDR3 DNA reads TGTGCCAGCAGTCCCGTAGGCCTGGGGCACAATGAGCAGTTCTTC.

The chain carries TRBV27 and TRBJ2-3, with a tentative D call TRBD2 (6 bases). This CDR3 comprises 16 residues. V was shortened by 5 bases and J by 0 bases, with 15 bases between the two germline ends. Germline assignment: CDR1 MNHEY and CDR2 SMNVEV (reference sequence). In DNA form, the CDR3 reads TGTGCCAGCAGTACCGGGACTGCCCCTAGCACAGATACGCAGTATTTT. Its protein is CASSTGTAPSTDTQYF.

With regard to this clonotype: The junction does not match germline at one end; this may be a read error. As DNA, the CDR3 is TGTGCCAGCAGCCAGACTAGCGGGAACCACGAGCAGTCCTTC. Protein: CASSQTSGNHEQSF. The chain is built from TRBV7-2 and TRBJ2-7; TRBD2 matches at 11 bases. Germline CDR1 SGHTA, CDR2 FQGNSA. The CDR3 has 14 residues.

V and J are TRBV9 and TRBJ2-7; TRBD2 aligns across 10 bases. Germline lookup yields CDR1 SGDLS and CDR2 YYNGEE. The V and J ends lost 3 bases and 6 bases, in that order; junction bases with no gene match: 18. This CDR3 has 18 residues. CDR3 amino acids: CASSAAPGTSVIGSEQYF. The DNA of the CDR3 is TGTGCCAGCAGCGCCGCCCCCGGGACTAGCGTTATCGGTAGCGAGCAGTACTTC.

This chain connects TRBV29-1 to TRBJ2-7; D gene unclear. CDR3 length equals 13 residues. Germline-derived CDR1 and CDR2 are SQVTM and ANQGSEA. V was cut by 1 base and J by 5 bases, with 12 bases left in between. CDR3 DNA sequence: TGCAGCGTTGAAGTAGGCACGAGCGACGAGCAGTACTTC. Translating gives CSVEVGTSDEQYF.

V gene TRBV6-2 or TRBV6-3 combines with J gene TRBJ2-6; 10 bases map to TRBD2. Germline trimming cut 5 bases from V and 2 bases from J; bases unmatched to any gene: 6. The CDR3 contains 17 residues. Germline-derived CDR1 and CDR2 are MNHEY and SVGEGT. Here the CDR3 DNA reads TGTGCCAGCAGTACGCTAGCGGGAGTACCTGGGGCCAACGTCCTGACTTTC. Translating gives CASSTLAGVPGANVLTF.

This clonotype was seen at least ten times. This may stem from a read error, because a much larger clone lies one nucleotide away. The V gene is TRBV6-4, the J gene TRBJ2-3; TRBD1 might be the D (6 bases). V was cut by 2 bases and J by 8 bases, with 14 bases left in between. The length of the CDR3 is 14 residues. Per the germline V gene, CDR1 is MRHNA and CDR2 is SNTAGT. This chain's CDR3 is CASSDVQGSSTQYF. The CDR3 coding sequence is TGTGCCAGCAGTGACGTACAGGGTTCAAGTACGCAGTATTTT.

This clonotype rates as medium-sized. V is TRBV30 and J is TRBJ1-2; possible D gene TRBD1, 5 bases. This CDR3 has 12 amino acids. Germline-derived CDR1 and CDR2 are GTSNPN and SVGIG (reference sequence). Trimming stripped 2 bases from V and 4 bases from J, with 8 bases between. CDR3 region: CAWSPDTYGYTF. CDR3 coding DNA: TGTGCCTGGAGTCCGGACACCTATGGCTACACCTTC.

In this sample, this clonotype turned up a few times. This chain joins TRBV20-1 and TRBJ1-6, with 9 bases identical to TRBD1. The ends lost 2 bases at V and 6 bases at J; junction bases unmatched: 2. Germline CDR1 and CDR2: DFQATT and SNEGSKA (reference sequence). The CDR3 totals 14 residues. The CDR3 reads CSARRQGVNSPLHF. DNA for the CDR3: TGCAGTGCTAGACGACAGGGGGTTAATTCACCCCTCCACTTT.

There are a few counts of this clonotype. The DNA of the CDR3 is TGTGCCAGCAGCCAAGAGAGGCAGTACAATGAGCAGTTCTTC. Its protein product is CASSQERQYNEQFF. This chain joins TRBV3-1 and TRBJ2-1; D unresolved. The V gene's germline CDR1 is LGHDT and CDR2 YNNKEL (reference sequence). Trimming left V 0 bases short and J 4 bases short, with 7 bases between. This CDR3 is 14 amino acids long.

CDR3: CSVQPWGYGTVEYNEQFF. CDR3 DNA sequence: TGCAGCGTCCAACCTTGGGGGTACGGGACAGTCGAATACAATGAGCAGTTCTTC. The chain combines TRBV29-1 with TRBJ2-1, with 7 bases fitting TRBD1. There are 18 residues in the CDR3. Germline V gene lookup returns CDR1 SQVTM and CDR2 ANQGSEA. With 6 bases clipped from V and 4 bases from J, the junction kept 21 bases outside the gene matches.

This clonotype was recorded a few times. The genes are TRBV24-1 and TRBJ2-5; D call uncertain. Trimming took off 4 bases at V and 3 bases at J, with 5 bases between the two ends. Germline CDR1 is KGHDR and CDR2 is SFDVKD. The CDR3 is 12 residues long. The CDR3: CATSEYEETQYF. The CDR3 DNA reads TGTGCCACCAGTGAATACGAAGAGACCCAGTACTTC.